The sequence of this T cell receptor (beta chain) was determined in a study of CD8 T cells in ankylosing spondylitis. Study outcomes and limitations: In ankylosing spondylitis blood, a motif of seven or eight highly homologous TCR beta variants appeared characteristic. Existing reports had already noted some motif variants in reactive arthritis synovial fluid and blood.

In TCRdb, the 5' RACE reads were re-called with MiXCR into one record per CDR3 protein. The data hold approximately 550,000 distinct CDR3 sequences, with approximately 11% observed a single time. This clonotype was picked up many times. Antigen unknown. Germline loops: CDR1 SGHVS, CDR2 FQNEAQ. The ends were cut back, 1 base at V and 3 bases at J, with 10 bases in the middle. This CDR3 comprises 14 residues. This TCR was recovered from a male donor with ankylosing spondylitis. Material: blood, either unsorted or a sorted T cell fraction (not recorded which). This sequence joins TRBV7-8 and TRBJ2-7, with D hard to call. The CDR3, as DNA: TGTGCCAGCAGCTTAGATGGCGGTCACTACGAGCAGTACGTC. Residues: CASSLDGGHYEQYV.